This T cell receptor beta chain was profiled in a study of identical twins. This clonotype showed up just a few times. Antigen: not known. Findings and limits, study-wide: Modeled out-of-frame TCR alpha sharing in monozygotic twins fell below observed levels.

Unique molecular identifiers were present on cDNA, and template switching added a universal primer site. TCRdb reanalysed the 5' RACE reads using MiXCR and keeps one entry per CDR3 protein. This sample has 640,000 or so distinct CDR3 sequences, with 5.5% to 6.5% found just once. V was trimmed by 1 base and J by 2 bases, leaving 10 bases between them. CDR3 size: 15 residues. Germline assignment: CDR1 SGHTA and CDR2 FQGNSA. This clonotype was sampled from a man in his late teens or twenties in good health. Input material: naive T cells sorted from blood. V usage is TRBV7-2 and J usage is TRBJ2-3; D perhaps matches TRBD1 (6 bases). The CDR3 DNA is TGTGCCAGCAGCTTAGGGGGGCGGAACACAGATACGCAGTATTTT. This translates into CASSLGGRNTDTQYF.